Below are 25 T cell receptor beta chains sequenced from a single sample in a study of cytomegalovirus exposure and HLA in healthy donors (dated by TCRdb to the late 2010s). Library prep was done by the immunoSEQ multiplex PCR assay. A mixture of 60 forward primers for TCR Vbeta segments and 13 reverse primers for TCR Jbeta segments was used in the multiplex PCR. In TCRdb, the immuneACCESS table is reduced to in-frame sequences with V and J assigned. These tables do not hold every clone; where another copy was compared, an unresolved V gene accounts for under half, and the others remain unexplained. A total of hundreds of thousands of clones appear in this sample, 77% of them only once. The ten largest account for less than 3.5% of the sample. The sequenced sample consisted of PBMCs. The source of these receptors is a woman aged 55-69 years in good health and CMV-seropositive.

The V call is TRBV7-2, the J call TRBJ1-4; 9 nucleotides agree with TRBD1. Germline V gene sequence: CDR1 SGHTA, CDR2 FQGNSA. The CDR3 runs to 16 residues. Germline trimming cut 2 bases from V and 10 bases from J; bases unmatched to any gene: 11. Written as DNA, the CDR3 is TGTGCCAGCAGCTTACGGGGCGGGACAGGGTCGCGAAAACTGTTTTTT. Its translation: CASSLRGGTGSRKLFF.

The CDR3 DNA is TGTGCCAGCAGTGCTCTCAGGGGCGCTGGCACTGAAGCTTTCTTT. It translates to CASSALRGAGTEAFF. This chain connects TRBV2 to TRBJ1-1; possibly TRBD1 for D (6 bases). This CDR3 has 15 amino acids. V was cut by 4 bases and J by 4 bases, with 16 bases left in between. The germline CDR1 and CDR2 sequences are SNHLY and FYNNEI. The whole variable domain, remainder taken from reference TRBV2 and TRBJ1-1, is EPEVTQTPSHQVTQMGQEVILRCVPISNHLYFYWYRQILGQKVEFLVSFYNNEISEKSEIFDDQFSVERPDGSNFTLKIRSTKLEDSAMYFCASSALRGAGTEAFFGQGTRLTVV.

In its sample, this clone was seen once. This chain joins TRBV5-1 and TRBJ2-3; 11 bases match TRBD2. The V gene end was trimmed by 3 bases and the J gene end by 4 bases; junction bases not matched to a gene: 7. The CDR3 totals 16 residues. CDR1 is SGHRS and CDR2 is YFSETQ in the germline V gene. CDR3 sequence (DNA): TGCGCCAGCAGCTCCGGGACTAGCGGACATGCAGATACGCAGTATTTT. It codes for CASSSGTSGHADTQYF.

The chain links TRBV7-2 to TRBJ2-7; 9 bases line up with TRBD1. V was pared by 6 bases and J by 3 bases, with 3 bases of the junction left unmatched. Germline CDR1 is SGHTA and CDR2 is FQGNSA. The CDR3 covers 13 residues. CDR3 region: CASSQDRGYEQYF. CDR3 nucleotides: TGTGCCAGCAGTCAGGACAGGGGCTACGAGCAGTACTTC.

The V gene is TRBV29-1, the J gene TRBJ2-5; 8 bases are a match to TRBD2. CDR1 is SQVTM, CDR2 ANQGSEA, per germline. V was pared by 1 base and J by 4 bases, with 11 bases of the junction left unmatched. The CDR3 has 16 residues. DNA of the CDR3: TGCAGCGTTGAAGTCGGGGGGGGTTTTGGACGAGAGACCCAGTACTTC. This sequence encodes CSVEVGGGFGRETQYF. The full variable domain, with the rest looked up from reference TRBV29-1 and TRBJ2-5, is SAVISQKPSRDICQRGTSLTIQCQVDSQVTMMFWYRQQPGQSLTLIATANQGSEATYESGFVIDKFPISRPNLTFSTLTVSNMSPEDSSIYLCSVEVGGGFGRETQYFGPGTRLLVL.

The rearrangement uses TRBV6-5 and TRBJ1-5; 7 nucleotides align to TRBD1. Germline V CDR1 and CDR2: MNHEY, SVGAGI. V was clipped by 3 bases and J by 11 bases; unmatched bases: 7. This CDR3 region has 13 residues. The CDR3 coding sequence is TGTGCCAGCAGTTATCTAGGGGGCCCGACCCAGCATTTT. Translated, it gives CASSYLGGPTQHF.

V and J are TRBV2 and TRBJ2-3, with D uncertain. Germline V gene lookup returns CDR1 SNHLY and CDR2 FYNNEI. The CDR3 totals 15 residues. Deletions cut 4 bases from V and 0 bases from J, with 11 bases between. The CDR3 DNA is TGTGCCAGCAGTGTAGTTCGCCGTAGCACAGATACGCAGTATTTT. Encoded protein: CASSVVRRSTDTQYF.

This clone was found once. The chain carries TRBV27 and TRBJ2-7; D is perhaps TRBD1 (6 bases). Between the trimmed V and J ends, which lost 7 bases and 4 bases, there was a span of 17 bases. Germline CDR1 MNHEY, CDR2 SMNVEV (reference sequence). The CDR3 loop spans 14 amino acids. As DNA, the CDR3 is TGTGCCAGCACCTCCCCAGGGGCTGAATACGAGCAGTACTTC. It codes for CASTSPGAEYEQYF.

CDR3 coding DNA: TGTGCCAGCAGCATTGACTGGTCCTACGAGCAGTACTTC. Protein sequence: CASSIDWSYEQYF. This chain connects TRBV5-4 to TRBJ2-5; D not certain. The J call may be wrong; the DNA end is better matched by TRBJ2-7. Germline CDR1 is SGHNT and CDR2 is YYREEE (reference sequence). This CDR3 contains 13 residues.

The chain employs TRBV28 and TRBJ1-5, with D uncertain. The CDR3 is 14 residues long. Between the trimmed V and J ends, which lost 7 bases and 0 bases, there was a span of 10 bases. CDR1 is MDHEN, CDR2 SYDVKM, per germline. The CDR3 protein is CASTLLGSNQPQHF. CDR3 nucleotides: TGTGCCAGCACTCTACTCGGTAGCAATCAGCCCCAGCATTTT.

The chain joins TRBV5-4 to TRBJ2-2, with 14 bases aligning to TRBD2. CDR1 and CDR2 from the germline V gene are SGHNT and YYREEE (reference sequence). J gave up 6 bases and V 5 bases, and 9 bases lay outside the gene matches. This CDR3 region has 17 residues. The CDR3 loop is CASSSGLAGGEAGELFF. Here the CDR3 DNA reads TGTGCCAGCAGTTCCGGACTAGCGGGAGGAGAAGCCGGGGAGCTGTTTTTT.

V usage is TRBV30 and J usage is TRBJ1-1; D not certain. Trimming left V 2 bases short and J 2 bases short, with 9 bases between. Per germline, CDR1 GTSNPN and CDR2 SVGIG (reference sequence). CDR3 length: 13 residues. The CDR3: CAWSKSRNTEAFF. The CDR3 nucleotides read TGTGCCTGGAGTAAATCGAGAAACACTGAAGCTTTCTTT.

On this clone: Other nucleotide sequences from this sample produce the same CDR3. The chain has TRBV18 and TRBJ1-1; 9 nucleotides match TRBD1. V shed 1 base, J shed 2 bases, and the junction held 2 bases outside the gene matches. This CDR3 is built from 15 residues. Germline V gene lookup returns CDR1 KGHSH and CDR2 LQKENI. In DNA, the CDR3 is TGTGCCAGCTCACCACGGGGACAGGGTAACACTGAAGCTTTCTTT. Its protein is CASSPRGQGNTEAFF.

Note on this clone: At one of its ends the junction is not consistent with the germline gene, which may arise from a read error. The chain joins TRBV30 to TRBJ2-6; D gene unclear. The CDR3 is 13 residues long. Germline CDR1 is GTSNPN and CDR2 is SVGIG (reference sequence). As DNA, the CDR3 is TGTGCCTCGAGTCCTTCTGGGGCCAACGTCCTGACTTTC. This sequence encodes CASSPSGANVLTF.

This chain links TRBV27 with TRBJ2-3; the match to TRBD2 covers 9 bases. The germline V gene has CDR1 MNHEY and CDR2 SMNVEV (reference sequence). CDR3 size: 18 residues. The trim removed 3 bases at V and 4 bases at J, leaving 14 bases unmatched. CDR3 amino acids: CASSFRGFGTSIADTQYF. The CDR3 DNA reads TGTGCCAGCAGTTTTAGGGGCTTCGGGACTAGCATTGCAGATACGCAGTATTTT.

The chain employs TRBV5-1 and TRBJ2-2; 10 nucleotides match TRBD1. V gave up 4 bases and J gave up 7 bases; unmatched junction bases: 4. Per germline, CDR1 SGHRS and CDR2 YFSETQ. This CDR3 comprises 14 residues. This CDR3 reads CASSPGQGFGELFF. The CDR3 DNA sequence: TGCGCCAGCAGCCCGGGACAGGGGTTCGGGGAGCTGTTTTTT.

The genes are TRBV13 and TRBJ1-5; TRBD1 might be the D (5 bases). Germline CDR1 is PRHDT and CDR2 is FYEKMQ (reference sequence). The CDR3 extends over 14 amino acids. The ends were cut back, 2 bases at V and 2 bases at J, with 7 bases in the middle. In DNA form, the CDR3 reads TGTGCCAGCAGCTTACAGGGTGGCAATCAGCCCCAGCATTTT. The encoded protein is CASSLQGGNQPQHF.

This sequence joins TRBV30 and TRBJ2-1; D possibly corresponds to TRBD1 (5 bases). Germline values: CDR1 GTSNPN, CDR2 SVGIG (reference sequence). This CDR3 is 14 amino acids long. V lost 2 bases and J 7 bases, leaving 15 bases between the germline ends. CDR3 in DNA: TGTGCCTGGAGTCCCACCCGCCAGGGAAATGAGCAGTTCTTC. Its protein is CAWSPTRQGNEQFF.

The J gene is TRBJ1-1, the V gene TRBV2; D gene ambiguous. The CDR3 consists of 14 residues. The V gene's germline CDR1 is SNHLY and CDR2 FYNNEI. The V end lost 5 bases, the J end lost 0 bases, and 10 bases lay between the germline ends. The CDR3 protein is CASSPQSMNTEAFF. The CDR3 coding sequence is TGTGCCAGCAGTCCACAGAGTATGAACACTGAAGCTTTCTTT. The whole variable domain, remainder taken from reference TRBV2 and TRBJ1-1, is EPEVTQTPSHQVTQMGQEVILRCVPISNHLYFYWYRQILGQKVEFLVSFYNNEISEKSEIFDDQFSVERPDGSNFTLKIRSTKLEDSAMYFCASSPQSMNTEAFFGQGTRLTVV.

The chain employs TRBV29-1 and TRBJ2-5, with 7 bases aligning to TRBD1. The J segment lost 5 bases and the V segment lost 1 base, leaving 4 bases of the junction unmatched. The CDR3 extends over 13 amino acids. CDR1 SQVTM and CDR2 ANQGSEA come from the germline V gene. The CDR3, as DNA: TGCAGCGTTGAAGGACGCAGGGGGGAGACCCAGTACTTC. It codes for CSVEGRRGETQYF.

The chain couples TRBV28 to TRBJ1-5; weak D call: TRBD1 (6 bases). The V end lost 6 bases, the J end lost 4 bases, and 16 bases lay between the germline ends. Germline assignment: CDR1 MDHEN and CDR2 SYDVKM. The CDR3 length is 15 residues. The CDR3 nucleotides are TGTGCCAGCAGCCCGTCCGGGACACTGAATCAGCCCCAGCATTTT. It specifies CASSPSGTLNQPQHF.

J is TRBJ2-2 and V is TRBV5-1; TRBD2 matches at 7 bases. V trimming: 4 bases; J trimming: 5 bases; junction bases outside the gene matches: 8. The CDR3 is 15 amino acids. Germline CDR1 and CDR2: SGHRS and YFSETQ. As DNA, the CDR3 is TGCGCCAGCAGCGGGGGGGGACGGTGGACCGGGGAGCTGTTTTTT. Protein sequence: CASSGGGRWTGELFF.

V and J are TRBV6-1 and TRBJ2-5; TRBD1 is a possible D gene (6 bases). Per the germline V gene, CDR1 is MNHNS and CDR2 is SASEGT. V gave up 4 bases and J gave up 2 bases, with 14 bases separating them. The CDR3 has 15 amino acids. Here the CDR3 DNA reads TGTGCCAGCAGTGCGACCGGGACAAGTCAAGAGACCCAGTACTTC. Its translation is CASSATGTSQETQYF.

V is TRBV6-6 and J is TRBJ1-4, with 7 positions matching TRBD1. J gave up 7 bases and V 5 bases, and 10 bases lay outside the gene matches. CDR3 length: 15 amino acids. Germline CDR1 is MNHNY and CDR2 is SVGAGI (reference sequence). The CDR3 loop is CASSDPTGLSEKLFF. DNA of the CDR3: TGTGCCAGCAGTGACCCGACAGGGTTGAGTGAAAAACTGTTTTTT.

The chain couples TRBV5-6 to TRBJ2-1; D is perhaps TRBD2 (6 bases). This CDR3 region has 12 residues. Trimming removed 10 bases at V and 5 bases at J, with 13 bases between. Germline assignment: CDR1 SGHDT and CDR2 YYEEEE. The CDR3 DNA reads TGTGCCTCCGGGACTCCACACAATGAGCAGTTCTTC. Translation gives CASGTPHNEQFF.